Reported below is one T cell receptor beta chain. Its antigen specificity is not known. Being one base from a much bigger clone, this may be a read error. Systemically healthy Caucasian individuals from Russia, 39 in total and aged about 6 to 90 years, were included as donors. About 10 milliliters of peripheral blood were collected from each donor into EDTA-treated Vacutainer tubes. PBMCs were isolated by Ficoll-Paque density-gradient centrifugation, with at least 6.5 million obtained per sample. Trizol reagent was used to extract total RNA from the PBMCs, yielding at least 5.5 micrograms per sample. The percentages of naive CD45RAhigh/CD27high T cells were determined by flow cytometry on a PBMC aliquot from every donor. Its CDR3 holds 14 amino acids, cysteine through phenylalanine. The sequence is cut down to CDR3 DNA, 42 bases in frame from base 1. The germline V gene gives CDR1 as SGDLS and CDR2 as YYNGEE.

This record comes from a study of blood T cells in healthy people across ages (dated by TCRdb to between 2014 and 2016). Describing the broader study: In model experiments, template switching captured about one uniquely barcoded TCR beta cDNA molecule for every two T cells. Using deep sequencing normalized with unique cDNA molecular identifiers, the study measured how TCR beta repertoire diversity changes with age. Four age groups were formed from the donors: young (average roughly 15 years), middle-aged (approximately 39), aged (roughly 58) and long-lived (less than 85). To avoid experimental bias, donors of different ages were randomly spread across the sequencing lanes. The study analyzed two additional independent replicas of 1 million unique cDNA reads from the same blood draw for two donors, one aged 18 to 29 and one aged 80 or older.

Libraries came from 5' RACE. Sequenced on an Illumina HiSeq 2500. The second PCR ran for roughly 7 to 11 cycles and used a J-beta primer mix along with a sample-barcoded 5' primer. A unique molecular identifier was introduced onto each TCR beta cDNA molecule by a template-switch 5' adaptor carrying 12 random nucleotides. Each sample yielded at least 2.5 million CDR3-containing paired-end reads. All of the RNA was converted into first-strand cDNA using the Mint cDNA synthesis kit, with a TRBC-specific oligonucleotide serving as the primer. Following uracil-DNA glycosylase treatment, a first 18-cycle PCR with universal primers M1SS and BC2_uni_R was performed on all cDNA. The authors processed their data as follows. Each sample was normalized by randomly selecting 1 million high-quality reads, each carrying a distinct molecular identifier. Instead of being binned into consensus sequences, reads that shared molecular identifiers were thrown out. MiTCR, run with a Q25 quality threshold and the strictest error-elimination algorithm, handled CDR3 identification, clonotype clustering and error correction. A nonparametric unseen species model with Euler transformation was used to estimate lower-bound total TCR beta diversity. TCRdb handled the public reads itself, with Q25 trimming in fastp and clone calling in MiXCR, and kept productive beta chains. CDR3 protein duplicates are merged, each entry listing the most common genes and DNA. Here the V and J calls rest on TCRdb's processing, not on the authors' analysis. Within this sample are some 1.5 million distinct CDR3 sequences, with 28% of them counted one time only. Clones ranked in the top ten supply 7.7% of the sample.

Overall study results and their limits: There was a strong correlation between observed TCR beta diversity and the percentage of naive T cells measured by flow cytometry. Compared with the aged group, the long-lived group had more naive CD4+ T cells, fewer expanded clones and increased TCR diversity, suggesting age selection. Estimates of total diversity based on one million sequenced T cells were regarded as lower bounds and as underestimates. Donor CMV infection status was unknown, potentially confounding age-related changes in expanded clonotypes. Because profiling used bulk unsorted PBMCs, naive and antigen-experienced compartments could not be compared conclusively. As age increased, observed TCR beta diversity per million T cells dropped in a roughly linear way, and a significant reduction was already evident by age 40.

This TCR derives from a woman in her twenties or thirties in good health. The chain uses TRBV9 and TRBJ2-6; the best D guess is TRBD1, with 5 bases matching. Sequenced input: blood. The CDR3 sequence is CASSVSSGANVPTF. The DNA sequence is TGTGCCAGCAGCGTAAGCTCTGGGGCCAACGTCCCGACTTTC.